This T cell receptor beta chain was recorded in a study of shared clonotypes between healthy human individuals. The CDR3 sequence is 13 residues long. CDR1 is SGHNT and CDR2 is YENEEA in the germline V gene. With respect to this clone: At one end, the junction sequence differs from germline, possibly due to a read error.

The study used 80 million to 100 million PBMCs per unsorted sample for genomic DNA. The data were produced by immunoSEQ multiplex PCR, yet TCRdb's version contains in-frame clones alone and is incomplete. The profile covers about 450,000 clones, with approximately 79% appearing a single time and approximately 12% taken by the ten largest. The chain couples TRBV11-3 to TRBJ2-1, with 7 bases that match TRBD1. The receptor was derived from a woman aged 40 to 50 in good health. Some clones in this sample may be carry-over from other donors' samples. The material sequenced was PBMCs. The CDR3 protein is CASSLDRVNEQFF. CDR3 sequence (DNA): TGTGCCAGCAGCCTAGACAGGGTAAATGAGCAGTTCTTC. Combining the CDR3 with reference TRBV11-3 and TRBJ2-1 gives the whole variable domain EAGVVQSPRYKIIEKKQPVAFWCNPISGHNTLYWYLQNLGQGPELLIRYENEEAVDDSQLPKDRFSAERLKGVDSTLKIQPAELGDSAVYLCASSLDRVNEQFFGPGTRLTVL.